The sequence of this T cell receptor beta chain was determined in a study of blood T cell repertoires in COVID-19. Sequencing was performed with immunoSEQ multiplex PCR; in TCRdb, only in-frame clones are kept and a portion is missing. The sample lists tens of thousands of clones, 82% occurring once. Trimming cost V 6 bases and J 7 bases; bases outside gene matches: 4. This CDR3 spans 13 amino acids. This clone was counted once. Sequenced input: peripheral blood. V is TRBV12-3 or TRBV12-4 and J is TRBJ2-1; 9 bases agree with TRBD1. This clonotype was sampled from a woman of 80 years or more with acute or convalescent COVID-19. Here the CDR3 DNA reads TGTGCCAGCAGGCGGGACAGGGAGAATGAGCAGTTCTTC. It specifies CASRRDRENEQFF.